The 3 T cell receptor beta chains below all came from one sample that was sequenced in a study of blood T cell repertoires in COVID-19. Measured with immunoSEQ multiplex PCR; TCRdb has only the in-frame clones, and not every one. Of approximately 200,000 clones listed, around 88% are singletons. The sample comprised PBMCs or T cells enriched from blood (not recorded which). The origin of the receptors is a woman between 25 and 40 years old who had been exposed to COVID-19.

The chain has TRBV11-2 and TRBJ1-1; 9 bases match TRBD1. J was trimmed by 3 bases and V by 4 bases; bases with no gene match: 3. Per germline, CDR1 SGHAT and CDR2 FQNNGV. CDR3 length: 14 amino acids. The CDR3 DNA follows: TGTGCCAGCAGCTATGGACAGGGGTACACTGAAGCTTTCTTT. Protein product: CASSYGQGYTEAFF.

This chain connects TRBV5-6 to TRBJ1-4; 9 bases are a match to TRBD1. J lost 8 bases, V lost 0 bases, and 5 bases had no gene match. CDR3 length equals 15 residues. CDR1 is SGHDT and CDR2 is YYEEEE in the germline V gene. The CDR3 spells CASSLVGTGLEKLFF. DNA of the CDR3: TGTGCCAGCAGCTTGGTCGGGACAGGGTTGGAAAAACTGTTTTTT.

This clone was recorded once. This chain links TRBV27 with TRBJ1-2, with D uncertain. Trimming pared 6 bases from V and 5 bases from J, leaving 16 bases between. CDR1 and CDR2 (germline): MNHEY, SMNVEV (reference sequence). This CDR3 contains 14 residues. The DNA for the CDR3 is TGTGCCAGCAGCCCGTTTGACCCGGGGTATGGCTACACCTTC. This sequence encodes CASSPFDPGYGYTF.